These 9 T cell receptor beta chains came from one sample sequenced in a study of T cell responses to AZD1222 COVID-19 vaccine (dated by TCRdb to the early 2020s). The sample's time point label, in plain terms: about 28 days (+/-7) after the second vaccine dose. The library was made by the immunoSEQ multiplex PCR assay. The table was pulled from immuneACCESS by TCRdb, which kept in-frame rearrangements only. Such tables lose some clones; where checked, under half of the loss comes from unresolved V genes, and the rest has no known cause. This sample lists about 180,000 clones; 85% to 90% were detected once. Together, the top ten hold 11% of the sample. Specimen: peripheral blood, collected 28 days after the second AZD1222 dose. These receptors were taken from an adult who received the AZD1222 COVID-19 vaccine.

This clone appeared a single time. The chain employs TRBV11-2 and TRBJ2-3, with D hard to call. V lost 3 bases and J 5 bases, leaving 15 bases between the germline ends. Per the germline V gene, CDR1 is SGHAT and CDR2 is FQNNGV. The CDR3 has 15 residues. DNA of the CDR3: TGTGCCAGCAGCTTTCGACGGGCTCTGGGAGATACGCAGTATTTT. Translation: CASSFRRALGDTQYF.

CDR3 sequence (DNA): TGCGCCAGCAGCTCCCTCCGGGCCCGGACTCCGCCCGAGCAGTACTTC. Protein: CASSSLRARTPPEQYF. The V and J genes are TRBV5-1 and TRBJ2-7; the D gene is possibly TRBD2 (5 bases). The germline gives CDR1 SGHRS, CDR2 YFSETQ. Deletions cut 3 bases from V and 6 bases from J, with 22 bases between. There are 16 residues in the CDR3.

DNA of the CDR3: TGTGCCATCACCCCGGGACAGGGCTATGGCTACACCTTC. Encoded protein: CAITPGQGYGYTF. The genes are TRBV10-3 and TRBJ1-2, with 9 nucleotides matching TRBD1. From germline, CDR1 is ENHRY and CDR2 SYGVKD. The V and J ends lost 7 bases and 4 bases, in that order; junction bases with no gene match: 4. CDR3 length: 13 residues.

This clone appeared once. The gene calls are TRBV5-1 and TRBJ2-5; the match to TRBD2 covers 11 bases. There are 13 residues in the CDR3. CDR1 is SGHRS and CDR2 is YFSETQ in the germline V gene. V was clipped by 3 bases and J by 7 bases; unmatched bases: 2. As DNA, the CDR3 is TGCGCCAGCAGCTCGCTAGCGGGAGGGACCCAGTACTTC. Protein product: CASSSLAGGTQYF.

The genes are TRBV9 and TRBJ2-5, with 11 bases lining up with TRBD2. Germline CDR1 and CDR2: SGDLS and YYNGEE. The CDR3 totals 15 residues. J gave up 7 bases and V 3 bases, and 8 bases lay outside the gene matches. As DNA, the CDR3 is TGTGCCAGCAGCGCGACTAGCGGGGCCCCAGGGACCCAGTACTTC. Translating it yields CASSATSGAPGTQYF. Full variable domain (remainder filled in from reference TRBV9 and TRBJ2-5): DSGVTQTPKHLITATGQRVTLRCSPRSGDLSVYWYQQSLDQGLQFLIQYYNGEERAKGNILERFSAQQFPDLHSELNLSSLELGDSALYFCASSATSGAPGTQYFGPGTRLLVL.

The gene calls are TRBV30 and TRBJ2-7; 10 bases agree with TRBD1. This CDR3 spans 12 amino acids. CDR1 is GTSNPN, CDR2 SVGIG, per germline (reference sequence). Unmatched junction bases numbered 6, after V lost 1 base and J lost 12 bases. The CDR3 DNA is TGTGCCTGGAGTGGAGGGACAGGGGATCGGTACTTC. This sequence encodes CAWSGGTGDRYF.

The rearrangement joins TRBV18 to TRBJ1-6; no clear D. In germline, CDR1 is KGHSH, CDR2 LQKENI. V dropped 2 bases and J dropped 10 bases, with 9 bases sitting between them. The CDR3 sequence is 13 residues long. This CDR3 reads CASSPGPGSPLHF. CDR3 DNA: TGTGCCAGCTCACCAGGGCCCGGATCACCCCTCCACTTT. The entire variable domain, with the rest obtained from reference TRBV18 and TRBJ1-6, is as follows: NAGVMQNPRHLVRRRGQEARLRCSPMKGHSHVYWYRQLPEEGLKFMVYLQKENIIDESGMPKERFSAEFPKEGPSILRIQQVVRGDSAAYFCASSPGPGSPLHFGNGTRLTVT.

This chain links TRBV19 with TRBJ2-4; 10 bases fit TRBD1. The length of the CDR3 is 16 residues. Losses at the gene ends were 1 base for V and 1 base for J; bases not matched to a gene: 1. Per the germline V gene, CDR1 is LNHDA and CDR2 is SQIVND (reference sequence). The CDR3 nucleotides read TGTGCCAGTAGTATAGTGGGACAGGGGGCCAAAAACATTCAGTACTTC. Translating gives CASSIVGQGAKNIQYF.

The chain has TRBV2 and TRBJ2-3, with 10 bases aligning to TRBD2. The V and J ends lost 0 bases and 0 bases, in that order; junction bases with no gene match: 0. Germline V gene lookup returns CDR1 SNHLY and CDR2 FYNNEI. The CDR3 contains 16 residues. CDR3 nucleotide sequence: TGTGCCAGCAGTGAAGCACTAGCGGGGAGCACAGATACGCAGTATTTT. Protein product: CASSEALAGSTDTQYF. Looking up the rest from reference TRBV2 and TRBJ2-3 gives the full variable domain: EPEVTQTPSHQVTQMGQEVILRCVPISNHLYFYWYRQILGQKVEFLVSFYNNEISEKSEIFDDQFSVERPDGSNFTLKIRSTKLEDSAMYFCASSEALAGSTDTQYFGPGTRLTVL.